The next 29 T cell receptor beta chains were all read from a single sample in a study of blood T cell repertoires in COVID-19. Sequencing was performed with immunoSEQ multiplex PCR; in TCRdb, only in-frame clones are kept and a portion is missing. Of 140,000 or so clones in the sample, 75% to 90% were seen once. What was sequenced was peripheral blood. All receptors come from an older woman with active COVID-19.

The rearrangement uses TRBV6-5 and TRBJ1-5; tentatively, D is TRBD1 (5 bases). The CDR3 has 11 residues. The germline gives CDR1 MNHEY, CDR2 SVGAGI. Trimming removed 2 bases at V and 11 bases at J, with 7 bases between. CDR3 sequence (DNA): TGTGCCAGCAGTTACAAGGGGACCCAGCATTTT. It is translated as CASSYKGTQHF.

This chain connects TRBV19 to TRBJ1-1; D not certain. With 3 bases removed from V and 0 bases from J, the gap between germline ends came to 11 bases. CDR1 and CDR2 (germline): LNHDA, SQIVND (reference sequence). The length of the CDR3 is 15 residues. The CDR3 DNA follows: TGTGCCAGTAGTATCGAGGGCGGCCTGAACACTGAAGCTTTCTTT. This gives the protein CASSIEGGLNTEAFF.

The V call is TRBV7-6, the J call TRBJ1-5; 9 bases agree with TRBD1. J lost 3 bases, V lost 1 base, and 1 base had no gene match. Germline loops: CDR1 SGHVS, CDR2 FNYEAQ. CDR3 size: 15 residues. The CDR3 spells CASSLEQGANQPQHF. The DNA of the CDR3 is TGTGCCAGCAGCTTAGAACAGGGGGCCAATCAGCCCCAGCATTTT.

The chain couples TRBV9 to TRBJ2-7, with D possibly TRBD2 on 6 matching bases. V lost 2 bases to trimming and J lost 12 bases, with 15 bases between them. The CDR3 is 12 residues long. Germline loops: CDR1 SGDLS, CDR2 YYNGEE. The CDR3 sequence: CASSVLSGTLYF. Here the CDR3 DNA reads TGTGCCAGCAGCGTCCTTAGCGGTACCTTGTACTTC.

J is TRBJ1-6 and V is TRBV30; D remains unclear. From germline, CDR1 is GTSNPN and CDR2 SVGIG (reference sequence). This CDR3 region has 16 residues. V was clipped by 4 bases and J by 0 bases, with 13 bases between them. The CDR3 DNA follows: TGTGCCTGGAAGTGGGCCACGAGCTCCTATAATTCACCCCTCCACTTT. Amino acids: CAWKWATSSYNSPLHF.

This clone was recorded once. V usage is TRBV6-1 and J usage is TRBJ2-2; D is undetermined. Germline V gives CDR1 MNHNS, CDR2 SASEGT. The CDR3 length is 15 residues. V was shortened by 0 bases and J by 5 bases, with 10 bases between the two germline ends. The CDR3 loop reads CASSEAYRRTGELFF. The CDR3 coding sequence is TGTGCCAGCAGTGAAGCCTACAGAAGGACCGGGGAGCTGTTTTTT.

The chain has TRBV7-3 and TRBJ2-2, with 9 bases that match TRBD2. V gave up 5 bases and J gave up 6 bases; unmatched junction bases: 7. The CDR3 totals 15 residues. Germline loops: CDR1 SGHTA, CDR2 FQGTGA. In nucleotides, the CDR3 is TGTGCCAGCAGCACCGGGACTAGCCGGCCCGGGGAGCTGTTTTTT. Its protein product is CASSTGTSRPGELFF. Full variable domain (remainder filled in from reference TRBV7-3 and TRBJ2-2): GAGVSQTPSNKVTEKGKYVELRCDPISGHTALYWYRQSLGQGPEFLIYFQGTGAADDSGLPNDRFFAVRPEGSVSTLKIQRTERGDSAVYLCASSTGTSRPGELFFGEGSRLTVL.

This clone was recorded only once. CDR3 amino acids: CASSLGGAYNEQFF. The DNA for the CDR3 is TGTGCCAGCAGTTTAGGCGGGGCCTACAATGAGCAGTTCTTC. The chain couples TRBV28 to TRBJ2-1; a possible D gene is TRBD2 (6 bases). The ends were cut back, 2 bases at V and 2 bases at J, with 7 bases in the middle. Germline assignment: CDR1 MDHEN and CDR2 SYDVKM. The CDR3 is 14 residues long.

The V call is TRBV20-1, the J call TRBJ2-2; 8 bases agree with TRBD1. Trimming cost V 3 bases and J 2 bases; bases outside gene matches: 5. The CDR3 totals 15 residues. Germline V lookup: CDR1 DFQATT, CDR2 SNEGSKA (reference sequence). CDR3 in amino acids: CSASRTGPNTGELFF. The CDR3 DNA reads TGCAGTGCTAGTAGGACAGGGCCTAACACCGGGGAGCTGTTTTTT.

The chain carries TRBV4-3 and TRBJ2-1; 8 bases are shared with TRBD2. CDR1 and CDR2 (germline): LGHNA, YSLEER. V lost 0 bases, J lost 0 bases, and 10 bases stayed unmatched. CDR3 length: 19 amino acids. This CDR3 is CASSQEGRGRRSSYNEQFF. The CDR3, as DNA: TGCGCCAGCAGCCAAGAGGGCCGCGGGAGGCGAAGCTCCTACAATGAGCAGTTCTTC.

The rearrangement links TRBV9 to TRBJ2-1; 9 bases are a match to TRBD1. The CDR3 is 20 amino acids. Germline lookup yields CDR1 SGDLS and CDR2 YYNGEE. J gave up 3 bases and V 1 base, and 17 bases lay outside the gene matches. Written as DNA, the CDR3 is TGTGCCAGCAGCGTAAGGGGGGGACAGGGTTGGCGGGAGTACTACAATGAGCAGTTCTTC. Its translation: CASSVRGGQGWREYYNEQFF.

This chain links TRBV9 with TRBJ1-5; TRBD1 is a possible D gene (6 bases). CDR1 SGDLS and CDR2 YYNGEE come from the germline V gene. This CDR3 is built from 16 residues. Trimming removed 3 bases at V and 0 bases at J, with 13 bases between. CDR3 sequence (DNA): TGTGCCAGCAGCGGTTGGGGGCAATATAGCAATCAGCCCCAGCATTTT. Translated: CASSGWGQYSNQPQHF.

This clone was seen only once. V usage is TRBV28 and J usage is TRBJ1-4; 8 positions agree with TRBD1. J was trimmed by 8 bases and V by 5 bases; bases with no gene match: 7. The CDR3 covers 14 residues. Germline CDR1 reads MDHEN; CDR2 reads SYDVKM. The chain's CDR3 is CASSPDRAKEKLFF. For the CDR3, the DNA is TGTGCCAGCAGTCCGGACAGGGCCAAGGAAAAACTGTTTTTT.

The chain links TRBV7-6 to TRBJ2-1; D ambiguous. This CDR3 region has 17 residues. CDR1 SGHVS and CDR2 FNYEAQ come from the germline V gene. Trimming pared 5 bases from V and 0 bases from J, leaving 17 bases between. The CDR3 loop reads CASSPLFSTSSYNEQFF. The CDR3 DNA reads TGTGCCAGCAGCCCGTTATTTAGCACGAGCTCCTACAATGAGCAGTTCTTC.

CDR3 loop: CASSLQGAWTEAFF. The CDR3 region has the DNA TGTGCCAGCAGCTTACAGGGGGCGTGGACTGAAGCTTTCTTT. The chain links TRBV7-2 to TRBJ1-1; 8 bases fit TRBD1. In germline, CDR1 is SGHTA, CDR2 FQGNSA. V lost 2 bases, J lost 5 bases, and 4 bases stayed unmatched. The CDR3 loop spans 14 amino acids.

CDR3 nucleotide sequence: TGTGCCAGCAGTTCCTCCCTCGGCCGGGACAGAAGATCTCTAGCCAAAAACATTCAGTACTTC. The encoded protein is CASSSSLGRDRRSLAKNIQYF. The chain carries TRBV28 and TRBJ2-4, with 7 nucleotides matching TRBD1. V shed 4 bases, J shed 0 bases, and the junction held 21 bases outside the gene matches. In germline, CDR1 is MDHEN, CDR2 SYDVKM. The CDR3 is 21 amino acids.

The CDR3 protein is CASSPWTGGYEQYF. For the CDR3, the DNA is TGTGCCAGCAGCCCCTGGACAGGGGGCTACGAGCAGTACTTC. This chain uses TRBV14 with TRBJ2-7; 10 positions agree with TRBD1. Germline V CDR1 and CDR2: SGHDN, FVKESK. The ends lost 4 bases at V and 3 bases at J; junction bases unmatched: 3. The CDR3 is made up of 14 amino acids.

The V gene is TRBV5-6, the J gene TRBJ2-1; TRBD2 matches 10 bases. The CDR3 loop spans 14 amino acids. Unmatched junction bases numbered 1, after V lost 0 bases and J lost 7 bases. CDR1 and CDR2 (germline): SGHDT, YYEEEE. CDR3: CASSLASGRNEQFF. In DNA form, the CDR3 reads TGTGCCAGCAGCTTGGCTAGCGGGAGAAATGAGCAGTTCTTC.

The genes are TRBV7-3 and TRBJ1-5; D remains ambiguous. Germline CDR1 is SGHTA and CDR2 is FQGTGA. Trimming left V 1 base short and J 6 bases short, with 4 bases between. This CDR3 has 12 residues. In DNA form, the CDR3 reads TGTGCCAGCAGCTTAAGGAGTCAGCCCCAGCATTTT. The encoded protein is CASSLRSQPQHF.

The V and J genes are TRBV6-4 and TRBJ2-3; maybe TRBD2 (5 bases). Trimming left V 2 bases short and J 0 bases short, with 9 bases between. Per the germline V gene, CDR1 is MRHNA and CDR2 is SNTAGT. CDR3 size: 15 residues. In DNA form, the CDR3 reads TGTGCCAGCAGTGACCGGGGTTCTAGCACAGATACGCAGTATTTT. Residues: CASSDRGSSTDTQYF.

This chain connects TRBV5-4 to TRBJ2-7; D possibly corresponds to TRBD2 (6 bases). The CDR3 length is 15 residues. Germline values: CDR1 SGHNT, CDR2 YYREEE (reference sequence). Trimming stripped 0 bases from V and 2 bases from J, with 12 bases between. The CDR3 spells CASSLGGTQAYEQYF. The CDR3 bases are TGTGCCAGCAGCTTGGGCGGGACCCAAGCCTACGAGCAGTACTTC.

The V and J genes are TRBV14 and TRBJ2-3, with 10 bases that match TRBD2. The germline V gene encodes CDR1 SGHDN and CDR2 FVKESK. The length of the CDR3 is 19 residues. The ends lost 3 bases at V and 0 bases at J; junction bases unmatched: 12. The chain's CDR3 is CASSHPALLAGKSTDTQYF. For the CDR3, the DNA is TGTGCCAGCAGCCATCCCGCCTTACTAGCGGGGAAGAGCACAGATACGCAGTATTTT.

The chain employs TRBV15 and TRBJ2-3; 9 bases are a match to TRBD1. The germline gives CDR1 LNHNV, CDR2 YYDKDF (reference sequence). This CDR3 has 19 residues. The V segment lost 1 base and the J segment 4 bases; nucleotides outside the gene matches: 15. Here the CDR3 reads CATSRAGWGQGFFADTQYF. Written as DNA, the CDR3 is TGTGCCACCAGCAGAGCCGGGTGGGGACAGGGTTTTTTTGCAGATACGCAGTATTTT.

V gene TRBV14 combines with J gene TRBJ2-6, with unresolved D. Germline V gene lookup returns CDR1 SGHDN and CDR2 FVKESK. V was pared by 4 bases and J by 1 base, with 20 bases between. This CDR3 has 19 residues. The CDR3 DNA reads as TGTGCCAGCAGCCTGCTCAGAGGAAGCCTCATTTCTGGGGCCAACGTCCTGACTTTC. Translation: CASSLLRGSLISGANVLTF.

The V call is TRBV5-4, the J call TRBJ1-4; 8 bases agree with TRBD1. V was clipped by 4 bases and J by 7 bases; unmatched bases: 12. The germline CDR1 and CDR2 sequences are SGHNT and YYREEE (reference sequence). The CDR3 consists of 16 residues. CDR3 amino acids: CASSLAGQGDREKLFF. In DNA form, the CDR3 reads TGTGCCAGCAGCCTGGCCGGACAGGGCGATCGTGAAAAACTGTTTTTT.

This clone was seen a single time. The CDR3 spells CASSFGGSSPGEQYF. The CDR3, as DNA: TGTGCCAGCAGTTTTGGCGGGAGTTCCCCCGGCGAGCAGTACTTC. The chain has TRBV28 and TRBJ2-7, with 7 positions matching TRBD2. From germline, CDR1 is MDHEN and CDR2 SYDVKM. The CDR3 sequence is 15 residues long. The junction had 11 bases not matched to a gene; V was cut back by 3 bases and J by 6 bases.

The CDR3 is CSVAVPGELFF. The CDR3 DNA reads TGCAGCGTTGCAGTTCCCGGGGAGCTGTTTTTT. The chain employs TRBV29-1 and TRBJ2-2; no reliable D call. Trimming removed 4 bases from V and 6 bases from J, with 6 bases in between. The CDR3 spans 11 residues. In germline, CDR1 is SQVTM, CDR2 ANQGSEA.

In regard to this clone: This sample also contains other DNA sequences that code for the same CDR3. The chain uses TRBV25-1 and TRBJ2-7, with 11 positions matching TRBD2. After removal of 1 base from V and 4 bases from J, the junction contained 3 bases not matched to a gene. The V gene's germline CDR1 is MGHDK and CDR2 SYGVNS. The CDR3 runs 15 residues. CDR3 nucleotides: TGTGCCAGCAGTGAATCACTAGCGGGAGATTACGAGCAGTACTTC. Translation gives CASSESLAGDYEQYF.

The chain is built from TRBV7-9 and TRBJ2-3, with a weak D call TRBD2 (6 bases). CDR1 is SEHNR and CDR2 is FQNEAQ in the germline V gene (reference sequence). Between the trimmed V and J ends, which lost 11 bases and 0 bases, there was a span of 12 bases. CDR3 length: 13 amino acids. CDR3 region: CAARDHSTDTQYF. CDR3 in DNA: TGTGCCGCGCGGGACCATAGCACAGATACGCAGTATTTT.